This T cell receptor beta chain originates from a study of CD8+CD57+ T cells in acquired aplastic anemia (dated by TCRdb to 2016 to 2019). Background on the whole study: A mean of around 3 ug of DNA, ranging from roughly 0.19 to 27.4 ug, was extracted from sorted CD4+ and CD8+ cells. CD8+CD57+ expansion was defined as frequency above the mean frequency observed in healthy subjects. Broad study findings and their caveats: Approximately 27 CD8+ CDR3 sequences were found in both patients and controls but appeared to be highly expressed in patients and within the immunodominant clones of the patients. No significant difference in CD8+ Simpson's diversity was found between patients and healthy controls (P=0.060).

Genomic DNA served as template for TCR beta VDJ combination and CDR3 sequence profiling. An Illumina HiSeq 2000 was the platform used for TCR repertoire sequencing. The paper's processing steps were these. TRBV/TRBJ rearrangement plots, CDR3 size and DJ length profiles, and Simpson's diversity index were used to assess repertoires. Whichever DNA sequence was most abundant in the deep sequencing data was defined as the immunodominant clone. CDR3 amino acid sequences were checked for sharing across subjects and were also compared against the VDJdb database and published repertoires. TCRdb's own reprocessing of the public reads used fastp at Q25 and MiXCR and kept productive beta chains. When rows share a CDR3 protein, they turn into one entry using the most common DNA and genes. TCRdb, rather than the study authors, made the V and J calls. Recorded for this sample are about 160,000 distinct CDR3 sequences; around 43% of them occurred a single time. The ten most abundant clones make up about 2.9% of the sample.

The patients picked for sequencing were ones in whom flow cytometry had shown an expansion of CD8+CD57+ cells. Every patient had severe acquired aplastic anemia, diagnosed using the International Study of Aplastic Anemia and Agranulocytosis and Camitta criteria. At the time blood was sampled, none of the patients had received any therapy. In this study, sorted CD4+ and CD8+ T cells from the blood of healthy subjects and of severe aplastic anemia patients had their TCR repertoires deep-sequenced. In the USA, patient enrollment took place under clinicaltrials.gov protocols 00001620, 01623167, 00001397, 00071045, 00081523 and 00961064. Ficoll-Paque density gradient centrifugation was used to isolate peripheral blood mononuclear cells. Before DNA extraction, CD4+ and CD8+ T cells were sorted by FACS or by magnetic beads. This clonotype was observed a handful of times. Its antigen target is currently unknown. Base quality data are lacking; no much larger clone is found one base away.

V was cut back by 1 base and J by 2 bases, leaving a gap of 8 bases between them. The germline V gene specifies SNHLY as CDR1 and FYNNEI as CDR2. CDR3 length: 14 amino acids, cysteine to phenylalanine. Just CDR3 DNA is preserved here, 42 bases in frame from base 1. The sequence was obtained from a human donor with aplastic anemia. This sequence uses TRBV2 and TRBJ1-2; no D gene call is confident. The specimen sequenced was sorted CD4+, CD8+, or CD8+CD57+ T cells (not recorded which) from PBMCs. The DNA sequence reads TGTGCCAGCAGTGAAGGGGTGGGGAACTATGGCTACACCTTC. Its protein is CASSEGVGNYGYTF. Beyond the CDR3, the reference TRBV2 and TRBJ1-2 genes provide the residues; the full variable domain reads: EPEVTQTPSHQVTQMGQEVILRCVPISNHLYFYWYRQILGQKVEFLVSFYNNEISEKSEIFDDQFSVERPDGSNFTLKIRSTKLEDSAMYFCASSEGVGNYGYTFGSGTRLTVV.